The 2 T cell receptor beta chains below come from one sample, sequenced in a study of cytomegalovirus exposure and HLA in healthy donors. Researchers ran the PCR with 60 Vbeta and 13 Jbeta primers. The data were produced by immunoSEQ multiplex PCR, yet TCRdb's version contains in-frame clones alone and is incomplete. The profile shows about 160,000 clones, 70% to 90% of them singletons. Specimen: PBMCs. Receptors originate from a woman between 25 and 40 years old in good health and CMV-seropositive.

V and J are TRBV5-1 and TRBJ2-1; the D gene is possibly TRBD2 (6 bases). The CDR3 has 15 residues. Looked up from germline, CDR1 is SGHRS and CDR2 is YFSETQ. Trimming left V 2 bases short and J 5 bases short, with 14 bases between. CDR3 DNA sequence: TGCGCCAGCAGCTTTCAGCGGGTCCCCGACAATGAGCAGTTCTTC. It yields the protein CASSFQRVPDNEQFF.

This clone turned up a few times. The V and J genes are TRBV5-1 and TRBJ2-3; 7 positions match TRBD1. Unmatched junction bases numbered 5, after V lost 1 base and J lost 3 bases. This CDR3 contains 15 residues. The germline CDR1 and CDR2 sequences are SGHRS and YFSETQ. The CDR3 protein is CASSLSSGGTDTQYF. The CDR3, as DNA: TGCGCCAGCAGCTTGTCGTCAGGGGGTACAGATACGCAGTATTTT.